This T cell receptor beta chain was recovered during a study of T cells in Graves' hyperthyroidism and ophthalmopathy. Inclusion characteristics of ophthalmopathy patients comprised a Clinical Activity Score of at least 3, a NOSPECS grade of at least 4, and duration under 3 months. Diagnostic decisions used clinical symptoms, serum thyroxine and TRAb, thyroid ultrasound and orbital computed tomography. The PBMCs were sourced from fresh peripheral blood (10 ml). Between the trimmed V and J ends, which lost 7 bases and 3 bases, there was a span of 13 bases. Germline values: CDR1 MDHEN, CDR2 SYDVKM. The length of the CDR3 is 13 residues. TCR beta CDR3 regions were amplified from RNA transcripts. The TCR CDR3 was amplified in a first-round RT-PCR using the HTBI primer set. TCRdb passed the multiplex PCR reads through MiXCR, listing each CDR3 protein once. Here the sample spans about 250,000 distinct CDR3 sequences, about 20% being singletons.

V and J are TRBV28 and TRBJ2-7, with D unresolved. The clonotype was recovered from a man aged 25 to 40 with Graves' ophthalmopathy. The sequenced sample consisted of blood. The CDR3 region is CASTRMSLYEQYF. Here the CDR3 DNA reads TGTGCCAGCACGCGGATGTCCCTCTACGAGCAGTACTTC.